The 11 T cell receptor beta chains presented below share a single source sample, sequenced in a study of cytomegalovirus exposure and HLA in healthy donors. Produced via immunoSEQ multiplex PCR; TCRdb's table is partial and in-frame only. This table holds over 100,000 clones, roughly 90% found once. Sequencing input: PBMCs. Source of these receptors: a woman younger than 35 in good health and CMV-seropositive.

This clone was counted a few times. The chain is built from TRBV2 and TRBJ1-5; D is perhaps TRBD1 (6 bases). Germline CDR1 reads SNHLY; CDR2 reads FYNNEI. Between the trimmed V and J ends, which lost 5 bases and 4 bases, there was a span of 9 bases. The CDR3 loop spans 13 amino acids. CDR3 nucleotides: TGTGCCAGCAGTTCACAGGGAAATCAGCCCCAGCATTTT. Protein sequence: CASSSQGNQPQHF.

The chain combines TRBV4-1 with TRBJ2-5; 9 bases match TRBD2. The germline V gene encodes CDR1 MGHRA and CDR2 YSYEKL. V lost 3 bases and J lost 4; bases outside the gene matches: 6. The CDR3 runs to 15 residues. CDR3 loop: CASSHGLAGRETQYF. As DNA, the CDR3 is TGCGCCAGCAGCCACGGCCTAGCGGGACGAGAGACCCAGTACTTC.

This chain links TRBV10-2 with TRBJ1-5; D is possibly TRBD1 (5 bases). The CDR3 has 14 residues. Germline V CDR1 and CDR2: WSHSY, SAAADI. V lost 2 bases and J lost 7, with 12 bases in between. The CDR3 is CASSERAGLQPQHF. The CDR3 bases are TGCGCCAGCAGTGAGAGGGCAGGGCTACAGCCCCAGCATTTT.

This chain links TRBV18 with TRBJ2-5; 8 positions match TRBD1. Germline V CDR1 and CDR2: KGHSH, LQKENI. With 3 bases clipped from V and 5 bases from J, the junction kept 5 bases outside the gene matches. The CDR3 contains 14 residues. CDR3 sequence: CASSPADRAETQYF. CDR3 DNA sequence: TGTGCCAGCTCACCCGCGGACAGGGCGGAGACCCAGTACTTC. Filled out from reference TRBV18 and TRBJ2-5, the complete variable domain reads NAGVMQNPRHLVRRRGQEARLRCSPMKGHSHVYWYRQLPEEGLKFMVYLQKENIIDESGMPKERFSAEFPKEGPSILRIQQVVRGDSAAYFCASSPADRAETQYFGPGTRLLVL.

The V call is TRBV5-6, the J call TRBJ2-3; 8 bases align to TRBD1. After removal of 3 bases from V and 2 bases from J, the junction contained 2 bases not matched to a gene. The V gene's germline CDR1 is SGHDT and CDR2 YYEEEE. The CDR3 extends over 14 amino acids. The CDR3 DNA reads TGTGCCAGCAGCTCGGACAGGGACACAGATACGCAGTATTTT. Amino acid sequence: CASSSDRDTDTQYF. Combining the CDR3 with reference TRBV5-6 and TRBJ2-3 gives the whole variable domain DAGVTQSPTHLIKTRGQQVTLRCSPKSGHDTVSWYQQALGQGPQFIFQYYEEEERQRGNFPDRFSGHQFPNYSSELNVNALLLGDSALYLCASSSDRDTDTQYFGPGTRLTVL.

The V gene is TRBV9, the J gene TRBJ2-1; D gene unclear. Germline V lookup: CDR1 SGDLS, CDR2 YYNGEE. The CDR3 contains 16 residues. Trimming took off 0 bases at V and 8 bases at J, with 18 bases between the two ends. This CDR3 reads CASSVGFPTVFDEQFF. CDR3 sequence (DNA): TGTGCCAGCAGCGTAGGTTTCCCAACAGTCTTCGATGAGCAGTTCTTC.

The rearrangement links TRBV14 to TRBJ1-2, with 8 bases identical to TRBD1. The CDR3 runs to 15 residues. Trimming took 8 bases from V and 0 from J; bases not matched to a gene: 8. Germline V lookup: CDR1 SGHDN, CDR2 FVKESK. CDR3 loop: CASSSRGQANYGYTF. The CDR3 nucleotides are TGTGCCAGCTCGAGCAGGGGGCAAGCTAACTATGGCTACACCTTC. Full variable domain (remainder filled in from reference TRBV14 and TRBJ1-2): EAGVTQFPSHSVIEKGQTVTLRCDPISGHDNLYWYRRVMGKEIKFLLHFVKESKQDESGMPNNRFLAERTGGTYSTLKVQPAELEDSGVYFCASSSRGQANYGYTFGSGTRLTVV.

This clone came up once. The chain uses TRBV30 and TRBJ2-7; the match to TRBD2 covers 7 bases. Germline V CDR1 and CDR2: GTSNPN, SVGIG (reference sequence). V shed 4 bases and J 0 bases; nucleotides not matched to a gene: 9. This CDR3 spans 15 amino acids. The CDR3 here is CAWTRWGGSSYEQYF. CDR3 bases: TGTGCCTGGACCCGGTGGGGGGGGAGCTCCTACGAGCAGTACTTC. Variable domain in full (rest from reference TRBV30 and TRBJ2-7): SQTIHQWPATLVQPVGSPLSLECTVEGTSNPNLYWYRQAAGRGLQLLFYSVGIGQISSEVPQNLSASRPQDRQFILSSKKLLLSDSGFYLCAWTRWGGSSYEQYFGPGTRLTVT.

The chain is built from TRBV18 and TRBJ2-3, with 8 bases lining up with TRBD2. CDR1 is KGHSH, CDR2 LQKENI, per germline. The CDR3 has 15 amino acids. The junction had 5 bases not matched to a gene; V was cut back by 5 bases and J by 1 base. The CDR3 loop reads CASSAPAGGTDTQYF. The CDR3 bases are TGTGCCAGCTCAGCCCCAGCGGGGGGCACAGATACGCAGTATTTT.

The chain carries TRBV5-1 and TRBJ1-1; 7 positions agree with TRBD1. Germline loops: CDR1 SGHRS, CDR2 YFSETQ. After removal of 4 bases from V and 3 bases from J, the junction contained 3 bases not matched to a gene. The CDR3 covers 13 residues. The CDR3 here is CASSRQGDTEAFF. CDR3 nucleotide sequence: TGCGCCAGCAGCCGACAGGGAGACACTGAAGCTTTCTTT.

This clone was counted a single time. The J gene is TRBJ1-5, the V gene TRBV19; 9 bases line up with TRBD1. Germline loops: CDR1 LNHDA, CDR2 SQIVND (reference sequence). The CDR3 length is 15 residues. V was clipped by 3 bases and J by 4 bases; unmatched bases: 4. CDR3 region: CASSIYRGRNQPQHF. The CDR3 DNA reads as TGTGCCAGTAGTATTTACAGGGGGCGTAATCAGCCCCAGCATTTT.